The clone carrying this T cell receptor (beta chain) was observed many times. Its specificity is unknown. The sample comes from a study of response to subunit inactivated influenza vaccine. Study-wide findings and caveats: Few new T cells, the authors suggested, are recruited by each seasonal influenza vaccination.

Per germline, CDR1 SGHRS and CDR2 YFSETQ. CDR3 length: 15 residues. Trimming took off 2 bases at V and 2 bases at J, with 8 bases between the two ends. From the RT-PCR reads, TCRdb called clonotypes with MiXCR, one entry per CDR3 protein. The sample has about half a million distinct CDR3 sequences, 9.5% to 12% seen once. The chain has TRBV5-1 and TRBJ2-6; possible D gene TRBD1, 6 bases. This clonotype was sampled from a man over 45 who received an inactivated influenza vaccine. The source material was PBMCs from blood, sampled about 40 days after vaccination. The CDR3 sequence is CASSLQGAGANVLTF. The CDR3, as DNA: TGCGCCAGCAGCTTACAGGGTGCTGGGGCCAACGTCCTGACTTTC.